This TCR beta chain is drawn from a study of CD8+ T cells in alopecia areata. Following extraction, RNA underwent reverse transcription to cDNA, which served as the sequencing template. Profiled with immunoSEQ multiplex PCR; TCRdb holds only in-frame clones, not every one. The table has tens of thousands of clones, about 60% seen once; the top ten hold 40%. Germline CDR1 is MDHEN and CDR2 is SYDVKM. The CDR3 sequence is 15 residues long. V was pared by 6 bases and J by 5 bases, with 17 bases between. Researchers picked out CD4+ and CD8+ T cells from PBMCs by sorting. This chain joins TRBV28 and TRBJ2-1; TRBD1 is a possible D gene (5 bases). This sequence was found in a human donor with alopecia areata. The sequenced sample was NKG2D-high CD8+ T cells sorted from blood. CDR3 coding DNA: TGTGCCAGCAGGCTAGGGGTGTCTCTGAACAATGAGCAGTTCTTC. Amino acids: CASRLGVSLNNEQFF. The full variable domain, completed using reference TRBV28 and TRBJ2-1, is DVKVTQSSRYLVKRTGEKVFLECVQDMDHENMFWYRQDPGLGLRLIYFSYDVKMKEKGDIPEGYSVSREKKERFSLILESASTNQTSMYLCASRLGVSLNNEQFFGPGTRLTVL.